A single sample gave rise to the 17 T cell receptor beta chains below, sequenced in a study of human T cells and chemical hapten exposure (dated by TCRdb to about 2021). Libraries were constructed by RACE. Sequencing was performed on a NextSeq 500. TCRdb's own reprocessing of the public reads used fastp at Q25 and MiXCR and kept productive beta chains. Identical CDR3 protein sequences are pooled into one entry, listed with their most common genes and DNA. For this sample there are 300,000 to 350,000 distinct CDR3 sequences; 6% to 8.5% appear just once. The top ten clones comprise less than 10% of the sample. The time point label, as the study defines it: patch test 1, 2 weeks after DPC sensitization. The treatment or condition label of this sample denotes: therapeutic diphenylcyclopropenone sensitization with weekly scalp DPC. The specimen was whole blood, collected in connection with sensitization to the hapten diphenylcyclopropenone (DPC). These receptor sequences come from a woman under 30 with alopecia areata. Some clones in this sample may be carry-over from other donors' samples.

The sample holds many counts of this clonotype. The chain links TRBV7-2 to TRBJ2-2; the D is unclear. Looked up from germline, CDR1 is SGHTA and CDR2 is FQGNSA. This CDR3 region has 13 residues. Trimming cost V 5 bases and J 4 bases, with 8 bases left between them. The CDR3 region has the DNA TGTGCCAGCAGCCCCCGGTTCACCGGGGAGCTGTTTTTT. This sequence encodes CASSPRFTGELFF. The full variable domain, with the rest looked up from reference TRBV7-2 and TRBJ2-2, is GAGVSQSPSNKVTEKGKDVELRCDPISGHTALYWYRQSLGQGLEFLIYFQGNSAPDKSGLPSDRFSAERTGGSVSTLTIQRTQQEDSAVYLCASSPRFTGELFFGEGSRLTVL.

The rearrangement uses TRBV6-5 and TRBJ2-3, with D possibly TRBD1 on 6 matching bases. Germline assignment: CDR1 MNHEY and CDR2 SVGAGI. The CDR3 length is 16 residues. Between the trimmed V and J ends, which lost 7 bases and 0 bases, there was a span of 17 bases. CDR3 nucleotides: TGTGCCAGCACAAAGGCTTGGGGGCCCAGCACAGATACGCAGTATTTT. Protein: CASTKAWGPSTDTQYF.

This clonotype was observed a few times. The chain employs TRBV7-2 and TRBJ1-5, with D hard to call. V lost 0 bases and J 5 bases, leaving 11 bases between the germline ends. The CDR3 consists of 15 residues. The V gene's germline CDR1 is SGHTA and CDR2 FQGNSA. In nucleotides, the CDR3 is TGTGCCAGCAGCTTAGCCGGGTTAGACGATCAGCCCCAGCATTTT. Its protein is CASSLAGLDDQPQHF.

This clonotype was seen only a few times. This rearrangement joins TRBV6-6 to TRBJ1-1; D is possibly TRBD1 (6 bases). CDR3 length: 14 amino acids. The germline CDR1 and CDR2 sequences are MNHNY and SVGAGI (reference sequence). Deletions cut 7 bases from V and 3 bases from J, with 15 bases between. The CDR3 loop reads CASKFQGFDTEAFF. The CDR3 DNA reads TGTGCCAGCAAGTTTCAGGGGTTCGACACTGAAGCTTTCTTT.

The chain has TRBV6-2 or TRBV6-3 and TRBJ2-5; no clear D gene. This CDR3 has 13 residues. Germline-derived CDR1 and CDR2 are MNHEY and SVGEGT. V was trimmed by 5 bases and J by 2 bases, leaving 9 bases between them. The CDR3 loop reads CASSAWGQETQYF. As DNA, the CDR3 is TGTGCCAGCAGTGCATGGGGACAAGAGACCCAGTACTTC.

This clonotype was detected only a few times. The chain is built from TRBV28 and TRBJ1-5; 9 bases agree with TRBD1. Germline CDR1 MDHEN, CDR2 SYDVKM. With V trimmed by 5 bases and J by 0 bases, 8 bases remained unmatched. This CDR3 comprises 17 residues. The CDR3 is CASSPRGTGPSNQPQHF. CDR3 nucleotide sequence: TGTGCCAGCAGTCCCAGGGGGACAGGGCCTAGCAATCAGCCCCAGCATTTT.

This clonotype was found a few times. This chain joins TRBV6-5 and TRBJ2-3; no firm D call. The CDR3 contains 15 residues. V was shortened by 6 bases and J by 0 bases, with 13 bases between the two germline ends. Germline values: CDR1 MNHEY, CDR2 SVGAGI. CDR3 sequence: CASSLQLSSTDTQYF. The CDR3 nucleotides are TGTGCCAGCAGCCTACAGCTCTCTAGCACAGATACGCAGTATTTT.

The V call is TRBV4-3, the J call TRBJ2-1; 9 bases match TRBD2. The junction had 0 bases not matched to a gene; V was cut back by 0 bases and J by 3 bases. CDR1 LGHNA and CDR2 YSLEER come from the germline V gene. The CDR3 has 15 amino acids. CDR3 in DNA: TGCGCCAGCAGCCAAGATAGCGGGGGCTACAATGAGCAGTTCTTC. It encodes CASSQDSGGYNEQFF.

The chain combines TRBV7-3 with TRBJ2-3; D gene ambiguous. The CDR3 sequence is 13 residues long. Germline V gene lookup returns CDR1 SGHTA and CDR2 FQGTGA. Trimming cost V 5 bases and J 1 base, with 7 bases left between them. CDR3 DNA: TGTGCCAGCAGCCCAGGACGCACAGATACGCAGTATTTT. Translating it yields CASSPGRTDTQYF.

In its sample, this clonotype was seen many times. The gene calls are TRBV6-5 and TRBJ1-1; D unclear. Trimming took 2 bases from V and 5 from J, leaving 12 bases between them. Germline V lookup: CDR1 MNHEY, CDR2 SVGAGI. This CDR3 region has 14 residues. CDR3 amino acids: CASSYRVDGTEAFF. CDR3 nucleotide sequence: TGTGCCAGCAGTTACCGGGTTGATGGGACTGAAGCTTTCTTT.

The rearrangement joins TRBV4-1 to TRBJ1-1; possibly TRBD1 for D (5 bases). Germline V lookup: CDR1 MGHRA, CDR2 YSYEKL. V shed 1 base and J shed 8 bases, with 14 bases lying between them. The CDR3 extends over 14 amino acids. CDR3 region: CASSQGGDGKEAFF. In DNA, the CDR3 is TGCGCCAGCAGCCAAGGGGGGGATGGGAAGGAAGCTTTCTTT.

CDR3 residues: CASSHRQGSVNSPLHF. CDR3 bases: TGTGCCAGCAGCCACCGCCAGGGTTCGGTTAATTCACCCCTCCACTTT. This sequence joins TRBV6-2 or TRBV6-3 and TRBJ1-6, with a possible D match to TRBD1 (5 bases). The CDR3 is made up of 16 amino acids. Germline V gene data show CDR1 as MNHEY and CDR2 as SVGEGT. Trimming left V 6 bases short and J 6 bases short, with 18 bases between.

The sample holds many counts of this clonotype. The chain carries TRBV6-5 and TRBJ2-3; D is uncertain. From germline, CDR1 is MNHEY and CDR2 SVGAGI. This CDR3 region has 14 residues. V dropped 0 bases and J dropped 6 bases, with 10 bases sitting between them. CDR3 loop: CASSYSYPSDTQYF. As DNA, the CDR3 is TGTGCCAGCAGTTACTCGTACCCCTCCGATACGCAGTATTTT.

CDR3 loop: CATSTNRVGYTF. CDR3 nucleotide sequence: TGTGCCACCAGCACCAACAGGGTTGGCTACACCTTC. V and J are TRBV15 and TRBJ1-2; D perhaps matches TRBD1 (6 bases). The CDR3 spans 12 residues. The germline V gene has CDR1 LNHNV and CDR2 YYDKDF (reference sequence). Trimming pared 4 bases from V and 7 bases from J, leaving 10 bases between.

V gene TRBV12-3 or TRBV12-4 combines with J gene TRBJ1-2; 7 positions match TRBD1. V was pared by 2 bases and J by 2 bases, with 5 bases of the junction left unmatched. There are 15 residues in the CDR3. CDR3 DNA sequence: TGTGCCAGCAGTTTACAGGGGGGACTGAACTATGGCTACACCTTC. Translated, it gives CASSLQGGLNYGYTF.

In its sample, this clonotype was seen a few times. This sequence joins TRBV7-9 and TRBJ1-3; the D is unclear. V lost 5 bases and J lost 0, with 14 bases in between. Looked up from germline, CDR1 is SEHNR and CDR2 is FQNEAQ (reference sequence). The CDR3 sequence is 16 residues long. The CDR3 reads CASSVSQLFSGNTIYF. In DNA form, the CDR3 reads TGTGCCAGCAGCGTATCACAGCTTTTCTCTGGAAACACCATATATTTT. The variable domain in full, with the rest retrieved from reference TRBV7-9 and TRBJ1-3, is DTGVSQNPRHKITKRGQNVTFRCDPISEHNRLYWYRQTLGQGPEFLTYFQNEAQLEKSRLLSDRFSAERPKGSFSTLEIQRTEQGDSAMYLCASSVSQLFSGNTIYFGEGSWLTVV.

The chain recombines TRBV28 with TRBJ2-5, with 7 bases matching TRBD1. Germline CDR1 and CDR2: MDHEN and SYDVKM. The CDR3 totals 14 residues. With V trimmed by 10 bases and J by 2 bases, 10 bases remained unmatched. The CDR3 DNA sequence: TGTGCCACCTCACGGTGGGGACAGCAAGAGACCCAGTACTTC. Translating it yields CATSRWGQQETQYF.